Included here is one T cell receptor beta chain sequence, with context. Its matching antigen is unknown. This sample stems from a study of resident and recirculating memory T cells in vitiligo. Turning to the study itself: Samples were epidermis from two lesional and two nonlesional sites, plus PBMCs. Genomic DNA was extracted from whole homogenized samples, with no cell sorting.

The CDR3 totals 14 residues. V shed 5 bases, J shed 5 bases, and the junction held 8 bases outside the gene matches. The germline V gene has CDR1 SGHTA and CDR2 FQGNSA. TCRdb keeps only in-frame clones here, not all; method: immunoSEQ multiplex PCR. Among around 43,000 clones listed, roughly 91% were seen once. Whole-study results and caveats: TCR sequences were not conserved across biopsy sites or patients. No single dominant TCR clone appeared; lesion clonality varied.

The clonotype was recovered from a male donor with vitiligo. The sequenced sample was blood. The chain couples TRBV7-2 to TRBJ1-1, with TRBD1 identical over 7 bases. CDR3 residues: CASSLNRGDTEAFF. In DNA, the CDR3 is TGTGCCAGCAGCCTCAACAGGGGAGATACTGAAGCTTTCTTT. Supplemented by reference TRBV7-2 and TRBJ1-1, the full variable domain reads GAGVSQSPSNKVTEKGKDVELRCDPISGHTALYWYRQSLGQGLEFLIYFQGNSAPDKSGLPSDRFSAERTGGSVSTLTIQRTQQEDSAVYLCASSLNRGDTEAFFGQGTRLTVV.